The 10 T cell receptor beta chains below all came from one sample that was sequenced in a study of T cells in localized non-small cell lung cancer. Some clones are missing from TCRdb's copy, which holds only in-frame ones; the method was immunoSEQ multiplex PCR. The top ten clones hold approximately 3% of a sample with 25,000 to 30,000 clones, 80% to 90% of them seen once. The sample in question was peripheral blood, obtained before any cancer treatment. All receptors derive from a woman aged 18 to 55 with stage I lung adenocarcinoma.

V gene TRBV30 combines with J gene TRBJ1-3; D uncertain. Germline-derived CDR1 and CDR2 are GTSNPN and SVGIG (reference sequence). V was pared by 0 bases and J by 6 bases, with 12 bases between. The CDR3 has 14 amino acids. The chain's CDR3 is CAWSVGGSENTIYF. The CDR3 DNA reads TGTGCCTGGAGTGTTGGAGGATCGGAAAACACCATATATTTT.

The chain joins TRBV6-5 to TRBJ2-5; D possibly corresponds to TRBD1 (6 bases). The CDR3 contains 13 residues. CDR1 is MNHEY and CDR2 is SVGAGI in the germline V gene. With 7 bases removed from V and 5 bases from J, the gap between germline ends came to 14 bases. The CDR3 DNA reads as TGTGCCAGCAACAACAGGGTTGAGGAGACCCAGTACTTC. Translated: CASNNRVEETQYF.

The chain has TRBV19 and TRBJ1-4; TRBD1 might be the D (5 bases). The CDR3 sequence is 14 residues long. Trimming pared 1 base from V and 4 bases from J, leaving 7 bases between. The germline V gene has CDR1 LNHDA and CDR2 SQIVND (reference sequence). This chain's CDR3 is CASSIGQSNEKLFF. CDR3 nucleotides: TGTGCCAGTAGTATAGGACAGAGTAATGAAAAACTGTTTTTT. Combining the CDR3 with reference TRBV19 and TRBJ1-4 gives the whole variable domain DGGITQSPKYLFRKEGQNVTLSCEQNLNHDAMYWYRQDPGQGLRLIYYSQIVNDFQKGDIAEGYSVSREKKESFPLTVTSAQKNPTAFYLCASSIGQSNEKLFFGSGTQLSVL.

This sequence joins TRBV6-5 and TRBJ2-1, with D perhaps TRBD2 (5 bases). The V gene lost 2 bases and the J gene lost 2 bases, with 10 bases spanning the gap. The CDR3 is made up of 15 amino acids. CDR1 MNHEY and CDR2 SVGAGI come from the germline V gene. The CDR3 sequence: CASSYDRGTYNEQFF. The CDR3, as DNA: TGTGCCAGCAGTTACGACCGGGGAACCTACAATGAGCAGTTCTTC.

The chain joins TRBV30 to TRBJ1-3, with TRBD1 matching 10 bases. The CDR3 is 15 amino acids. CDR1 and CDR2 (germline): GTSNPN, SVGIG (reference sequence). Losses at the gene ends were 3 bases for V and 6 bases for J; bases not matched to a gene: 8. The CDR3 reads CAWSMTGGLENTIYF. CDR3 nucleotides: TGTGCCTGGAGCATGACAGGGGGCCTAGAAAACACCATATATTTT. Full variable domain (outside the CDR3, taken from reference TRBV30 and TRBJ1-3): SQTIHQWPATLVQPVGSPLSLECTVEGTSNPNLYWYRQAAGRGLQLLFYSVGIGQISSEVPQNLSASRPQDRQFILSSKKLLLSDSGFYLCAWSMTGGLENTIYFGEGSWLTVV.

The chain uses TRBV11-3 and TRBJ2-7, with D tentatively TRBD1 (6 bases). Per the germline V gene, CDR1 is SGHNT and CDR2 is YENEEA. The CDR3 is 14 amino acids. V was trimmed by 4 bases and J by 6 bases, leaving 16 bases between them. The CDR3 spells CASSSSGRGSEQYF. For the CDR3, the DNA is TGTGCCAGCAGCTCCTCGGGAAGGGGGTCCGAGCAGTACTTC.

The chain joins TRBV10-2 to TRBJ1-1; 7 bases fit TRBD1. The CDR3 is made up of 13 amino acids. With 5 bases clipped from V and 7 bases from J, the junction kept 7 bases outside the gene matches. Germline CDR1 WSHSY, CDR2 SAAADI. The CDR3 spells CASSLTGYGEAFF. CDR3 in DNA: TGCGCCAGCAGTTTGACAGGGTACGGTGAAGCTTTCTTT.

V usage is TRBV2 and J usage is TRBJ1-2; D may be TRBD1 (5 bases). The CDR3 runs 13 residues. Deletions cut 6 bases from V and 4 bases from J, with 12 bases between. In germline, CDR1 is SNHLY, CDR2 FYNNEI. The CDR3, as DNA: TGTGCCAGCAGGCCGGGACCCCCCTATGGCTACACCTTC. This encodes CASRPGPPYGYTF. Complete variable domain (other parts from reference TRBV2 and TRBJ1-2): EPEVTQTPSHQVTQMGQEVILRCVPISNHLYFYWYRQILGQKVEFLVSFYNNEISEKSEIFDDQFSVERPDGSNFTLKIRSTKLEDSAMYFCASRPGPPYGYTFGSGTRLTVV.

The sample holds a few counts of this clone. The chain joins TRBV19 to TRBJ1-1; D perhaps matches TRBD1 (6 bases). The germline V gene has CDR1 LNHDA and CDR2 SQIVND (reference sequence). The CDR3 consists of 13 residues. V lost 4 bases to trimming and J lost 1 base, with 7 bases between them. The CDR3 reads CASSKGGNTEAFF. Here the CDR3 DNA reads TGTGCCAGTAGTAAAGGGGGGAACACTGAAGCTTTCTTT. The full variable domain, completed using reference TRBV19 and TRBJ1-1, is DGGITQSPKYLFRKEGQNVTLSCEQNLNHDAMYWYRQDPGQGLRLIYYSQIVNDFQKGDIAEGYSVSREKKESFPLTVTSAQKNPTAFYLCASSKGGNTEAFFGQGTRLTVV.

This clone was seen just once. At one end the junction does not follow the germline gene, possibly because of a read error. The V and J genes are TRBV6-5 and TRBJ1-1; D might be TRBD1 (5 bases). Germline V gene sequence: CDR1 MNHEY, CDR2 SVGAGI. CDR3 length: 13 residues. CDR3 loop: CASSSHSDTEAFF. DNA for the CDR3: TGTGCCAGCAGTTCCCATTCGGACACTGAGGCTTTCTTT.